The 24 T cell receptor beta chains presented below share a single source sample, sequenced in a study of PD-1 blockade in classical Hodgkin lymphoma. Each patient's relapse followed autologous stem cell transplantation, and brentuximab vedotin exposure varied. The authors enriched CD8+ T cells from thawed PBMCs via magnetic negative selection. Measured with immunoSEQ multiplex PCR; TCRdb has only the in-frame clones, and not every one. The sample yields 9,500 to 14,000 clones, about four fifths seen once. The sample in question was CD8+ T cells from blood, obtained at baseline. These receptor sequences come from a human donor with classical Hodgkin lymphoma.

This clone is deemed large (0.1 to 1%). The V call is TRBV15, the J call TRBJ2-3; a weak D match, TRBD2 (5 bases). V was pared by 2 bases and J by 6 bases, with 15 bases between. There are 15 residues in the CDR3. Germline lookup yields CDR1 LNHNV and CDR2 YYDKDF (reference sequence). DNA for the CDR3: TGTGCCACCAGCAGACTATCCTTTGGGAGTGATACGCAGTATTTT. Its translation is CATSRLSFGSDTQYF.

The genes are TRBV13 and TRBJ2-1, with no clear D. Trimming took 0 bases from V and 8 from J, leaving 8 bases between them. The CDR3 loop spans 13 amino acids. Germline assignment: CDR1 PRHDT and CDR2 FYEKMQ (reference sequence). CDR3 in amino acids: CASSLGPSYEQFF. The CDR3 coding sequence is TGTGCCAGCAGCTTAGGCCCCTCCTATGAGCAGTTCTTC.

The chain uses TRBV14 and TRBJ2-1, with D tentatively TRBD2 (6 bases). Germline CDR1 SGHDN, CDR2 FVKESK. This CDR3 is 14 amino acids long. V was trimmed by 5 bases and J by 10 bases, leaving 18 bases between them. DNA of the CDR3: TGTGCCAGCAGCTGGGGGAGGCCATATAGGGAGCAGTTCTTC. Amino acid sequence: CASSWGRPYREQFF.

The chain joins TRBV27 to TRBJ1-2; D is undetermined. V lost 6 bases to trimming and J lost 2 bases, with 13 bases between them. Germline CDR1 reads MNHEY; CDR2 reads SMNVEV (reference sequence). The length of the CDR3 is 14 residues. CDR3 DNA: TGTGCCAGCAGCCCCCTATCGGACAACTATGGCTACACCTTC. It specifies CASSPLSDNYGYTF.

Only one count was recorded for this clone. The CDR3 loop reads CASSGSGANVLTF. CDR3 DNA sequence: TGTGCCAGCAGTGGGTCTGGGGCCAACGTCCTGACTTTC. The chain uses TRBV25-1 and TRBJ2-6; D unresolved. In germline, CDR1 is MGHDK, CDR2 SYGVNS. The length of the CDR3 is 13 residues. Deletions cut 4 bases from V and 1 base from J, with 2 bases between.

V gene TRBV11-2 combines with J gene TRBJ2-5; no reliable D call. CDR1 SGHAT and CDR2 FQNNGV come from the germline V gene. V was clipped by 5 bases and J by 5 bases, with 12 bases between them. The CDR3 runs 13 residues. In DNA form, the CDR3 reads TGTGCCAGCAGCCTGGGTCGGTATGAGACCCAGTACTTC. Its translation: CASSLGRYETQYF.

This clone was counted a single time. The chain uses TRBV7-6 and TRBJ2-2; D is perhaps TRBD1 or TRBD2 (5 bases each). CDR3 length equals 16 residues. Germline-derived CDR1 and CDR2 are SGHVS and FNYEAQ. The germline V and J ends were trimmed by 5 bases and 11 bases, with 24 bases remaining between them. The CDR3 sequence is CASSPGPGPAILELFF. The CDR3 DNA follows: TGTGCCAGCAGCCCTGGGCCGGGACCTGCCATCCTTGAGCTGTTTTTT.

V is TRBV7-9 and J is TRBJ2-5, with 10 bases lining up with TRBD2. Trimming took 5 bases from V and 4 from J; bases not matched to a gene: 19. Germline loops: CDR1 SEHNR, CDR2 FQNEAQ (reference sequence). This CDR3 contains 19 residues. CDR3 residues: CASSQLGAFEREGVETQYF. In DNA form, the CDR3 reads TGTGCCAGCAGCCAATTGGGGGCATTTGAGCGGGAGGGCGTAGAGACCCAGTACTTC.

The DNA for the CDR3 is TGTGCCAGCAGCCCTACGGGACAGATGAACACTGAAGCTTTCTTT. This gives the protein CASSPTGQMNTEAFF. This sequence joins TRBV7-9 and TRBJ1-1, with 7 bases that match TRBD1. The CDR3 has 15 residues. V lost 5 bases to trimming and J lost 0 bases; unmatched junction nucleotides: 6. The germline gives CDR1 SEHNR, CDR2 FQNEAQ (reference sequence). The full variable domain, rest sourced from reference TRBV7-9 and TRBJ1-1, is DTGVSQNPRHKITKRGQNVTFRCDPISEHNRLYWYRQTLGQGPEFLTYFQNEAQLEKSRLLSDRFSAERPKGSFSTLEIQRTEQGDSAMYLCASSPTGQMNTEAFFGQGTRLTVV.

This chain connects TRBV11-2 to TRBJ2-7; 11 nucleotides agree with TRBD1. The J segment lost 6 bases and the V segment lost 0 bases, leaving 4 bases of the junction unmatched. The CDR3 contains 15 residues. The germline V gene has CDR1 SGHAT and CDR2 FQNNGV. CDR3 DNA: TGTGCCAGCAGCTTAGATGGGACAGGGGGTAGCGAGCAGTACTTC. Its translation: CASSLDGTGGSEQYF.

The chain is built from TRBV4-2 and TRBJ1-5; a possible D gene is TRBD1 (5 bases). Per germline, CDR1 LGHNA and CDR2 YNFKEQ. This CDR3 contains 16 residues. V lost 0 bases to trimming and J lost 3 bases, with 12 bases between them. CDR3 DNA: TGTGCCAGCAGCCAAGATCGGCCAGGGCACAATCAGCCCCAGCATTTT. It translates to CASSQDRPGHNQPQHF.

V gene TRBV7-9 combines with J gene TRBJ2-1; D is unclear. V lost 0 bases to trimming and J lost 3 bases, with 6 bases between them. The CDR3 extends over 14 amino acids. Germline-derived CDR1 and CDR2 are SEHNR and FQNEAQ (reference sequence). CDR3 sequence (DNA): TGTGCCAGCAGCTTAGCGGGGAACTACAATGAGCAGTTCTTC. Encoded protein: CASSLAGNYNEQFF.

The J gene is TRBJ2-1, the V gene TRBV6-1; D may be TRBD1 (6 bases). CDR1 and CDR2 (germline): MNHNS, SASEGT. The CDR3 loop spans 11 amino acids. The V end lost 10 bases, the J end lost 4 bases, and 8 bases lay between the germline ends. This CDR3 is CATGQYNEQFF. The CDR3 DNA reads as TGTGCCACCGGACAGTACAATGAGCAGTTCTTC.

The rearrangement joins TRBV10-2 to TRBJ2-2, with D perhaps TRBD1 (6 bases). The ends were cut back, 8 bases at V and 3 bases at J, with 16 bases in the middle. CDR1 is WSHSY and CDR2 is SAAADI in the germline V gene. This CDR3 spans 15 amino acids. CDR3 sequence reads: CASSQRDTHTGELFF. Here the CDR3 DNA reads TGCGCCAGCTCTCAACGGGACACCCACACCGGGGAGCTGTTTTTT.

V gene TRBV7-9 combines with J gene TRBJ2-3; D remains unclear. CDR1 is SEHNR, CDR2 FQNEAQ, per germline (reference sequence). This CDR3 spans 16 amino acids. V shed 4 bases and J shed 1 base, with 15 bases lying between them. CDR3 sequence: CASSSSVVSGTDTQYF. The CDR3 coding sequence is TGTGCCAGCAGCTCCTCTGTTGTTTCGGGCACAGATACGCAGTATTTT.

The V and J genes are TRBV30 and TRBJ1-2; a possible D gene is TRBD1 (5 bases). Trimming shortened V by 4 bases and J by 0 bases, and 21 bases separated the two germline ends. The CDR3 is 17 amino acids. Germline loops: CDR1 GTSNPN, CDR2 SVGIG (reference sequence). The CDR3 DNA sequence: TGTGCCTGGACCCAAGGAAGGGGCCCGGTTACTAACTATGGCTACACCTTC. Amino acid sequence: CAWTQGRGPVTNYGYTF. The full variable domain, its missing parts supplied by reference TRBV30 and TRBJ1-2, is SQTIHQWPATLVQPVGSPLSLECTVEGTSNPNLYWYRQAAGRGLQLLFYSVGIGQISSEVPQNLSASRPQDRQFILSSKKLLLSDSGFYLCAWTQGRGPVTNYGYTFGSGTRLTVV.

This clone was seen just once. The chain joins TRBV29-1 to TRBJ1-3; D call uncertain. V lost 7 bases and J 4 bases, leaving 11 bases between the germline ends. The V gene's germline CDR1 is SQVTM and CDR2 ANQGSEA. The CDR3 extends over 12 amino acids. The CDR3 loop is CSGGEWGNTIYF. CDR3 coding DNA: TGCAGCGGTGGGGAGTGGGGAAACACCATATATTTT.

The chain recombines TRBV19 with TRBJ2-1, with 7 bases identical to TRBD2. Looked up from germline, CDR1 is LNHDA and CDR2 is SQIVND (reference sequence). The ends lost 2 bases at V and 5 bases at J; junction bases unmatched: 18. This CDR3 spans 19 amino acids. In DNA, the CDR3 is TGTGCCAGTAGTATATCCCTACCGGCACTAGCGAAAACAGACAATGAGCAGTTCTTC. It is translated as CASSISLPALAKTDNEQFF.

This clone was picked up one time. This chain connects TRBV13 to TRBJ2-1, with 13 bases fitting TRBD2. With 4 bases clipped from V and 0 bases from J, the junction kept 3 bases outside the gene matches. Germline assignment: CDR1 PRHDT and CDR2 FYEKMQ (reference sequence). This CDR3 has 17 residues. The DNA of the CDR3 is TGTGCCAGCAGCTGGGGACTAGCGGGGAGCTCCTACAATGAGCAGTTCTTC. This sequence encodes CASSWGLAGSSYNEQFF.

V gene TRBV9 combines with J gene TRBJ1-4; no clear D gene. CDR1 is SGDLS and CDR2 is YYNGEE in the germline V gene. V was cut by 0 bases and J by 6 bases, with 9 bases left in between. There are 14 residues in the CDR3. CDR3 region: CASSVGGGYEKLFF. CDR3 in DNA: TGTGCCAGCAGCGTAGGGGGAGGTTATGAAAAACTGTTTTTT. The full variable domain, completed using reference TRBV9 and TRBJ1-4, is DSGVTQTPKHLITATGQRVTLRCSPRSGDLSVYWYQQSLDQGLQFLIQYYNGEERAKGNILERFSAQQFPDLHSELNLSSLELGDSALYFCASSVGGGYEKLFFGSGTQLSVL.

The chain has TRBV29-1 and TRBJ1-1; no firm D call. The germline V gene has CDR1 SQVTM and CDR2 ANQGSEA. The CDR3 is made up of 13 amino acids. V was cut by 5 bases and J by 4 bases, with 14 bases left in between. The CDR3 nucleotides read TGCAGCGTTTTGCTCGGGGAGTTCACTGAAGCTTTCTTT. It encodes CSVLLGEFTEAFF.

This chain links TRBV9 with TRBJ2-1, with a tentative D call TRBD1 (6 bases). This CDR3 is built from 14 residues. V was cut by 2 bases and J by 3 bases, with 9 bases left in between. The V gene's germline CDR1 is SGDLS and CDR2 YYNGEE. CDR3 nucleotides: TGTGCCAGCAGCGTTCGGACAGACTACAATGAGCAGTTCTTC. Its translation is CASSVRTDYNEQFF.

The rearrangement links TRBV29-1 to TRBJ1-1, with TRBD1 as a possible D gene (6 bases). The CDR3 has 13 residues. Germline lookup yields CDR1 SQVTM and CDR2 ANQGSEA. V was cut by 7 bases and J by 4 bases, with 16 bases left in between. The CDR3 nucleotides are TGCAGCGATGGGGTGGGGGCGGCCACTGAAGCTTTCTTT. It codes for CSDGVGAATEAFF.

The chain couples TRBV19 to TRBJ1-4; D gene unclear. The germline gives CDR1 LNHDA, CDR2 SQIVND (reference sequence). Deletions cut 1 base from V and 4 bases from J, with 7 bases between. The CDR3 is made up of 14 amino acids. CDR3 DNA: TGTGCCAGTAGTATAGGGAGGTTTAATGAAAAACTGTTTTTT. It yields the protein CASSIGRFNEKLFF.